The sequence of this TCR beta chain was determined in a study of T cells in Graves' hyperthyroidism and ophthalmopathy. This clonotype showed up many times. Antigen specificity is unknown. Trimming shortened V by 4 bases and J by 4 bases, and 18 bases separated the two germline ends. The CDR3 has 16 residues. The PBMCs had their origin in around 10 ml of fresh peripheral blood. Findings and caveats of the study: Patients with ophthalmopathy were separated from those with stable hyperthyroidism by a 13 V-J model.

The CDR3 regions of TCR beta were amplified from RNA transcripts. A set of HTBI primers served as the primers for a first-round RT-PCR of the TCR CDR3. TCRdb recomputed calls from the multiplex PCR reads with MiXCR, one row per CDR3 protein. Among a few hundred thousand distinct CDR3 sequences, about 18% were seen once, and the ten largest hold over 35%. The receptor was isolated from a man aged 18 to 29 with Graves' ophthalmopathy. The rearrangement links TRBV12-3 or TRBV12-4 to TRBJ2-3; D tentatively fits TRBD1 or TRBD2 (5 bases each). Sequenced material: blood. The CDR3, as DNA: TGTGCCAGCAGTTCTCTCGGGACCATGTTCGCAGATACGCAGTATTTT. It specifies CASSSLGTMFADTQYF.